These 26 T cell receptor beta chains came from one sample sequenced in a study of T cell responses to AZD1222 COVID-19 vaccine. Clones were sequenced by immunoSEQ multiplex PCR, and TCRdb holds only the in-frame ones, with some missing. Of fewer than 150,000 clones listed, roughly nine tenths are singletons. Source: peripheral blood, taken on day 0 of AZD1222 vaccination. Every receptor here comes from an adult in good health.

The chain recombines TRBV30 with TRBJ2-1; 10 nucleotides align to TRBD2. This CDR3 is built from 15 residues. CDR1 GTSNPN and CDR2 SVGIG come from the germline V gene (reference sequence). J lost 8 bases, V lost 2 bases, and 9 bases had no gene match. In DNA, the CDR3 is TGTGCCTGGAGTCCGGAGAGCGGGGGGGCCCATGAGCAGTTCTTC. Its protein is CAWSPESGGAHEQFF.

This clone was counted a single time. V gene TRBV7-8 combines with J gene TRBJ1-2; D is unresolved. Trimming removed 1 base from V and 8 bases from J, with 11 bases in between. The CDR3 is 13 amino acids. Germline CDR1 SGHVS, CDR2 FQNEAQ. The CDR3: CASSLGAAGGYTF. Here the CDR3 DNA reads TGTGCCAGCAGCTTAGGGGCCGCGGGAGGCTACACCTTC.

The V and J genes are TRBV2 and TRBJ2-1; D gene uncertain. Germline assignment: CDR1 SNHLY and CDR2 FYNNEI. The CDR3 sequence is 11 residues long. Trimming removed 4 bases at V and 10 bases at J, with 8 bases between. The DNA of the CDR3 is TGTGCCAGCAGTGCCCAACAGGAGCAGTTCTTC. This gives the protein CASSAQQEQFF.

This clone was seen once. The chain carries TRBV6-5 and TRBJ2-3; weak D call: TRBD2 (5 bases). V lost 8 bases to trimming and J lost 5 bases, with 8 bases between them. The germline CDR1 and CDR2 sequences are MNHEY and SVGAGI. This CDR3 has 11 amino acids. This CDR3 is CASDGIDTQYF. For the CDR3, the DNA is TGTGCCAGCGACGGGATAGATACGCAGTATTTT.

A remark on this clone: The junction departs from germline at one end; a sequencing error may be responsible. The chain has TRBV7-7 and TRBJ2-2; TRBD1 matches at 7 bases. CDR3 length equals 15 residues. CDR1 SSHAT and CDR2 FNYEAQ come from the germline V gene (reference sequence). The CDR3 region has the DNA TGTGCTAGCAGCCCCGACAGGGTGCCCACCGGGGAGCTGTTTTTT. Residues: CASSPDRVPTGELFF.

In this sample, this clone turned up once. The V call is TRBV28, the J call TRBJ1-2; 7 bases line up with TRBD1. V lost 1 base and J lost 4; bases outside the gene matches: 15. The CDR3 is 18 amino acids. Germline V lookup: CDR1 MDHEN, CDR2 SYDVKM. In nucleotides, the CDR3 is TGTGCCAGCAGTTTATCTTTCACAACGACAGGGCAGGGCTATGGCTACACCTTC. This sequence encodes CASSLSFTTTGQGYGYTF.

The chain couples TRBV4-1 to TRBJ1-2; D possibly corresponds to TRBD1 (6 bases). Germline loops: CDR1 MGHRA, CDR2 YSYEKL. Trimming cost V 4 bases and J 4 bases, with 16 bases left between them. The CDR3 is 15 residues long. CDR3 amino acids: CASSLIQGRGYGYTF. The DNA of the CDR3 is TGCGCCAGCAGCCTAATTCAGGGGCGAGGCTATGGCTACACCTTC.

The rearrangement links TRBV7-9 to TRBJ2-2; D is uncertain. This CDR3 has 14 residues. Germline values: CDR1 SEHNR, CDR2 FQNEAQ (reference sequence). Trimming cost V 8 bases and J 1 base, with 11 bases left between them. The CDR3 sequence is CASGRTQNTGELFF. CDR3 DNA sequence: TGTGCCAGCGGCCGAACCCAGAACACCGGGGAGCTGTTTTTT. Based on the CDR3 plus reference TRBV7-9 and TRBJ2-2, the full variable domain is DTGVSQNPRHKITKRGQNVTFRCDPISEHNRLYWYRQTLGQGPEFLTYFQNEAQLEKSRLLSDRFSAERPKGSFSTLEIQRTEQGDSAMYLCASGRTQNTGELFFGEGSRLTVL.

This chain joins TRBV6-5 and TRBJ2-7, with D hard to call. Deletions cut 2 bases from V and 4 bases from J, with 15 bases between. Looked up from germline, CDR1 is MNHEY and CDR2 is SVGAGI. CDR3 length: 15 residues. In DNA, the CDR3 is TGTGCCAGCAGTTACCACGACTTAACCCCGTACGAGCAGTACTTC. This gives the protein CASSYHDLTPYEQYF.

V usage is TRBV3-1 (or the pseudogene TRBV3-2) and J usage is TRBJ1-5, with a weak D call TRBD1 (5 bases). Germline V gives CDR1 LGHDT, CDR2 YNNKEL (reference sequence). With 1 base removed from V and 5 bases from J, the gap between germline ends came to 6 bases. CDR3 length: 13 residues. The CDR3 DNA follows: TGTGCCAGCAGCCAAGGGGGGGATCAGCCCCAGCATTTT. Its protein product is CASSQGGDQPQHF.

The chain carries TRBV5-1 and TRBJ1-2; 12 nucleotides line up with TRBD1. V lost 3 bases and J lost 0; bases outside the gene matches: 12. The CDR3 has 19 amino acids. CDR1 and CDR2 (germline): SGHRS, YFSETQ. CDR3 protein: CASSSTRGTGGSTNYGYTF. Here the CDR3 DNA reads TGCGCCAGCAGCTCGACCAGGGGGACAGGGGGCTCAACTAACTATGGCTACACCTTC.

The gene calls are TRBV18 and TRBJ1-5; D is ambiguous. The length of the CDR3 is 13 residues. Germline V gives CDR1 KGHSH, CDR2 LQKENI. The V and J ends lost 3 bases and 5 bases respectively, with 8 bases between them. CDR3 nucleotide sequence: TGTGCCAGCTCACCTAACTACGATCAGCCCCAGCATTTT. It codes for CASSPNYDQPQHF.

This sequence joins TRBV5-1 and TRBJ2-5; 7 nucleotides align to TRBD2. There are 13 residues in the CDR3. After removal of 4 bases from V and 2 bases from J, the junction contained 2 bases not matched to a gene. The germline CDR1 and CDR2 sequences are SGHRS and YFSETQ. This CDR3 is CASSRGEQETQYF. In nucleotides, the CDR3 is TGCGCCAGCAGCCGGGGGGAACAAGAGACCCAGTACTTC.

V gene TRBV4-2 combines with J gene TRBJ2-2; no clear D. Trimming left V 3 bases short and J 8 bases short, with 7 bases between. This CDR3 is 12 amino acids long. CDR1 is LGHNA and CDR2 is YNFKEQ in the germline V gene. Here the CDR3 DNA reads TGTGCCAGCAGCCACCTTGGGGGGGAGCTGTTTTTT. Its translation is CASSHLGGELFF.

V is TRBV7-6 and J is TRBJ1-2, with D possibly TRBD1 on 6 matching bases. Germline V CDR1 and CDR2: SGHVS, FNYEAQ. This CDR3 is 16 amino acids long. Trimming took 2 bases from V and 4 from J, leaving 17 bases between them. The CDR3 loop is CASSLTTKGTTYGYTF. CDR3 DNA sequence: TGTGCCAGCAGCTTAACTACAAAAGGGACAACCTATGGCTACACCTTC.

The chain joins TRBV7-2 to TRBJ1-3; D perhaps matches TRBD1 (5 bases). CDR1 SGHTA and CDR2 FQGNSA come from the germline V gene. The CDR3 loop spans 15 amino acids. Trimming stripped 3 bases from V and 3 bases from J, with 12 bases between. The CDR3 DNA sequence: TGTGCCAGCAGCTTTCTCGGGGGGGTTGGAAACACCATATATTTT. Translation gives CASSFLGGVGNTIYF.

J is TRBJ2-1 and V is TRBV7-8, with D possibly TRBD2 on 6 matching bases. This CDR3 contains 17 residues. Per the germline V gene, CDR1 is SGHVS and CDR2 is FQNEAQ. V was cut by 1 base and J by 0 bases, with 13 bases left in between. In DNA, the CDR3 is TGTGCCAGCAGCTTAGAGGTTAGCGGAAGCTCCTACAATGAGCAGTTCTTC. Translation gives CASSLEVSGSSYNEQFF.

The J gene is TRBJ2-5, the V gene TRBV19; D tentatively fits TRBD1 or TRBD2 (6 bases each). The germline CDR1 and CDR2 sequences are LNHDA and SQIVND (reference sequence). This CDR3 comprises 16 residues. Trimming cost V 4 bases and J 2 bases, with 17 bases left between them. The CDR3 DNA sequence: TGTGCCAGTAGTAATAAGGCCAGGGGAGGACAAGAGACCCAGTACTTC. This gives the protein CASSNKARGGQETQYF.

The chain uses TRBV5-1 and TRBJ1-2; D possibly corresponds to TRBD1 (6 bases). In germline, CDR1 is SGHRS, CDR2 YFSETQ. The CDR3 extends over 12 amino acids. The germline V and J ends were trimmed by 0 bases and 11 bases, with 11 bases remaining between them. The CDR3 coding sequence is TGCGCCAGCAGCTTGGGTACAGGGAGTTACACCTTC. Its protein product is CASSLGTGSYTF.

This clone was picked up one time. The V call is TRBV25-1, the J call TRBJ1-2; D is unclear. This CDR3 is 12 amino acids long. Germline values: CDR1 MGHDK, CDR2 SYGVNS. V gave up 1 base and J gave up 3 bases, with 3 bases separating them. The CDR3 loop is CASSESHYGYTF. CDR3 nucleotide sequence: TGTGCCAGCAGTGAATCCCACTATGGCTACACCTTC.

The rearrangement links TRBV4-1 to TRBJ1-5; 10 bases match TRBD1. CDR3 length: 16 amino acids. The V segment lost 2 bases and the J segment 1 base; nucleotides outside the gene matches: 2. CDR1 is MGHRA and CDR2 is YSYEKL in the germline V gene. In nucleotides, the CDR3 is TGCGCCAGCAGCCAACCGGGACAGGGGAGCAATCAGCCCCAGCATTTT. Translated, it gives CASSQPGQGSNQPQHF.

The rearrangement links TRBV19 to TRBJ2-7, with 11 bases that match TRBD2. CDR3 length equals 15 residues. The ends lost 2 bases at V and 2 bases at J; junction bases unmatched: 2. Per the germline V gene, CDR1 is LNHDA and CDR2 is SQIVND (reference sequence). The CDR3 spells CASSITSGGPYEQYF. Here the CDR3 DNA reads TGTGCCAGTAGTATAACTAGCGGGGGACCCTACGAGCAGTACTTC.

The chain employs TRBV25-1 and TRBJ2-3; TRBD2 agrees at 8 bases. Unmatched junction bases numbered 3, after V lost 4 bases and J lost 0 bases. The CDR3 has 15 residues. Germline V gives CDR1 MGHDK, CDR2 SYGVNS. CDR3 residues: CASSAAGGSTDTQYF. DNA of the CDR3: TGTGCCAGCAGTGCGGCGGGGGGAAGCACAGATACGCAGTATTTT.

This clone showed up just once. V usage is TRBV28 and J usage is TRBJ1-3, with D possibly being TRBD1 (6 bases). Germline CDR1 is MDHEN and CDR2 is SYDVKM. Trimming cost V 5 bases and J 4 bases, with 21 bases left between them. The CDR3 consists of 17 residues. CDR3 in DNA: TGTGCCAGCAGTACCGAACTGGGGGCAGTCGGAGGAAACACCATATATTTT. Translated: CASSTELGAVGGNTIYF.

V usage is TRBV21-1 and J usage is TRBJ1-5; the listed D gene, TRBD1, was not tested against the DNA. TRBV21-1 is tagged as a pseudogene. This CDR3 is 18 amino acids long. CDR3 nucleotide sequence: TGTGCCAGCAGCGTCCGGGACAGGGGCCTATCTAGCAATCAGCCCCAGCATTTT. Translating gives CASSVRDRGLSSNQPQHF.

The rearrangement uses TRBV11-2 and TRBJ1-4, with 10 bases that match TRBD1. After removal of 1 base from V and 6 bases from J, the junction contained 11 bases not matched to a gene. This CDR3 is built from 18 residues. Per germline, CDR1 SGHAT and CDR2 FQNNGV. This CDR3 is CASSLGLFPGTGDEKLFF. The CDR3 DNA reads as TGTGCCAGCAGCTTAGGATTGTTCCCCGGGACAGGGGATGAAAAACTGTTTTTT.